This is a list of T cell receptor beta chains from one sample in a study of glioma-infiltrating T cells. TCRdb redid the calling of the multiplex PCR reads with MiXCR, one entry per CDR3 protein. Of some 190,000 distinct CDR3 sequences in the sample, over 25% were seen once. Sequenced sample: glioma tissue, nonneoplastic brain tissue, or PBMCs (not recorded which). The receptors here all came from a human donor with low-grade glioma or glioblastoma, undergoing nonglioma brain surgery, or in good health (not recorded which). The CDR3 runs from the conserved cysteine through the conserved F or W. The D gene is left open where the match is weak. Not all rows give a size; the values are once, few, many and, for expanded clones, a class.

v_call	clone_size	d_call	j_call	cdr3_aa	cdr3_nt
TRBV29-1	few	TRBD2	TRBJ2-4	CSVEVTTSAVRYF	TGCAGCGTTGAAGTTACCACTAGCGCCGTACGGTACTTC
TRBV10-3	few	NA	TRBJ2-3	CAISEYRLVNTGRVTDTQYF	TGTGCCATCAGTGAGTACCGGCTAGTGAATACGGGACGGGTCACAGATACGCAGTATTTT
TRBV4-3	many	NA	TRBJ1-2	CASSAREHYGYTF	TGCGCCAGCAGCGCAAGGGAGCACTATGGCTACACCTTC
TRBV10-3	NA	NA	TRBJ2-5	CAIATREDNEQYF	TGTGCCATCGCAACTCGAGAAGACAATGAGCAGTACTTC
TRBV2	few	TRBD1	TRBJ2-7	CASAGLVVTGGGNYEQYF	TGTGCCAGCGCAGGTCTAGTCGTAACAGGGGGTGGAAACTACGAGCAGTACTTC
TRBV4-1	many	TRBD1	TRBJ1-2	CASSPSSTGNYGYTF	TGCGCCAGCAGCCCCAGTTCGACAGGGAACTATGGCTACACCTTC
TRBV5-1	many	NA	TRBJ1-2	CASSFQGEDGYTF	TGCGCCAGCAGCTTCCAGGGTGAAGATGGCTACACCTTC
TRBV7-9	many	TRBD1	TRBJ2-7	CASSFRGSAYEQYF	TGTGCCAGCAGCTTCAGGGGGTCTGCCTACGAGCAGTACTTC
TRBV6-5	many	NA	TRBJ2-2	CASSYSGFGELFF	TGTGCCAGCAGTTACTCGGGGTTCGGGGAGCTGTTTTTT
TRBV4-3	many	NA	TRBJ2-7	CASSPPWGYYEQYF	TGCGCCAGCAGCCCACCATGGGGCTACTACGAGCAGTACTTC
TRBV15	NA	NA	TRBJ1-5	CATSKVGGRGSNQPQHF	TGTGCCACCAGCAAAGTAGGCGGAAGAGGAAGCAATCAGCCCCAGCATTTT
TRBV7-2	many	NA	TRBJ2-7	CASSIAVISYEQYF	TGTGCCAGCTCCATAGCGGTGATCTCCTACGAGCAGTACTTC
TRBV15	NA	TRBD2	TRBJ2-1	CATSRNLGLAGNNEQFF	TGTGCCACCAGCAGGAACTTGGGACTAGCGGGTAACAATGAGCAGTTCTTC
TRBV27	few	NA	TRBJ2-5	CASSRVRQETQYF	TGTGCCAGTTCCAGGGTACGCCAAGAGACCCAGTACTTC
TRBV3-1	NA	NA	TRBJ1-4	CASSLAGALSEKLFF	TGTGCCAGCAGCTTAGCCGGGGCGCTCAGTGAAAAACTGTTTTTT
TRBV10-2	few	NA	TRBJ2-7	CASGLSGRSDEQYF	TGCGCCAGCGGGTTGAGTGGGAGAAGCGACGAGCAGTACTTC
TRBV29-1	few	NA	TRBJ2-7	CSVAGTVSSYEQYF	TGCAGCGTGGCAGGGACGGTGTCCTCCTACGAGCAGTACTTC
TRBV6-1	NA	NA	TRBJ2-5	CAGSPTRRTPPGTQYF	TGTGCCGGCAGCCCGACTCGGCGGACTCCGCCAGGGACCCAGTACTTC
TRBV19	few	TRBD2	TRBJ2-6	CASSSTSGRGGANVLTF	TGTGCCAGTAGTTCGACTAGCGGGAGGGGAGGGGCCAACGTCCTGACTTTC
TRBV2	many	TRBD1	TRBJ2-1	CASWTGAGEQFF	TGTGCCAGCTGGACAGGGGCCGGTGAGCAGTTCTTC
TRBV12-3/TRBV12-4	few	TRBD2	TRBJ2-1	CASSLGLAGGWQFF	TGTGCCAGCAGTTTGGGACTAGCGGGAGGATGGCAGTTCTTC
TRBV5-1	few	NA	TRBJ1-1	CASGLTPMNTEAFF	TGCGCCAGCGGACTGACACCAATGAACACTGAAGCTTTCTTT
TRBV29-1	few	NA	TRBJ2-5	CSVSRGETQYF	TGCAGCGTCTCGCGAGGGGAGACCCAGTACTTC
TRBV24-1	many	NA	TRBJ2-2	CATSDENTGELFF	TGTGCCACCAGTGATGAGAACACCGGGGAGCTGTTTTTT
TRBV3-1	NA	TRBD1	TRBJ2-3	CASSRGTTGQGRTGTQYF	TGTGCCAGCAGCCGTGGCACTACGGGACAGGGGAGAACAGGTACGCAGTATTTT
TRBV7-2	NA	TRBD2	TRBJ2-7	CASSLTSGREQYF	TGTGCCAGCAGCTTAACTAGCGGGCGCGAGCAGTACTTC
TRBV6-1	NA	NA	TRBJ2-2	CASSDRSGELFF	TGTGCCAGCAGTGATCGTAGCGGGGAGCTGTTTTTT
TRBV2	few	NA	TRBJ2-2	CARTGRSNTGELFF	TGTGCCAGGACCGGACGGTCCAACACCGGGGAGCTGTTTTTT
TRBV5-4	many	NA	TRBJ2-3	CASSGAPTDTQYF	TGTGCCAGCTCGGGGGCCCCCACAGATACGCAGTATTTT
TRBV18	NA	NA	TRBJ2-5	CASSPPSGPQQYF	TGTGCCAGCTCACCACCGAGTGGGCCCCAGCAGTACTTC
TRBV25-1	many	NA	TRBJ1-1	CASSDPNREAFF	TGTGCCAGCAGTGATCCCAACAGGGAGGCTTTCTTT
TRBV25-1	many	NA	TRBJ1-6	CASSDPSGGSSPLHF	TGTGCCAGCAGTGATCCGAGCGGGGGGAGTTCACCCCTCCACTTT
TRBV5-1	few	NA	TRBJ2-7	CASSLAAGQIYEQYF	TGCGCCAGCAGCTTGGCAGCCGGACAGATCTACGAGCAGTACTTC
TRBV18	few	TRBD1	TRBJ2-7	CASSPTTGAYEQYF	TGTGCCAGCTCACCTACCACAGGGGCTTACGAGCAGTACTTC
TRBV24-1	many	NA	TRBJ2-5	CATSDPGRGRETQYF	TGTGCCACCAGTGATCCCGGGAGGGGGCGAGAGACCCAGTACTTC
TRBV7-9	NA	TRBD1	TRBJ2-2	CASSLRTGYTGELFF	TGTGCCAGCAGCTTACGGACAGGGTACACCGGGGAGCTGTTTTTT
TRBV15	many	TRBD2	TRBJ2-1	CATRWELAGDNEQFF	TGTGCCACCAGATGGGAGCTAGCGGGAGACAATGAGCAGTTCTTC
TRBV20-1	once	NA	TRBJ2-7	CSLSGTRYEQYF	TGCAGTTTATCTGGGACACGCTACGAGCAGTACTTC
TRBV12-3/TRBV12-4	many	TRBD2	TRBJ2-7	CASRGLIAGGTSYEQYF	TGTGCCAGCAGGGGACTAATAGCGGGAGGTACCTCCTACGAGCAGTACTTC
TRBV7-9	NA	NA	TRBJ2-2	CASSLFARGATTGELFF	TGTGCCAGCAGCTTATTTGCTAGAGGAGCGACCACCGGGGAGCTGTTTTTT
TRBV6-1	many	NA	TRBJ2-7	CASSEEGTYEQYF	TGTGCCAGCAGTGAAGAAGGAACCTACGAGCAGTACTTC